Sequencing of this TCR beta chain was carried out in a study of T-cell memory formation after mild COVID-19. The CDR3 is 11 amino acids. V was trimmed by 10 bases and J by 4 bases, leaving 10 bases between them. Germline-derived CDR1 and CDR2 are MNHNY and SVGAGI (reference sequence). TCRdb fed the 5' RACE reads into MiXCR, producing one record per CDR3 protein. The sample gives roughly 400,000 distinct CDR3 sequences, 18% of which show up once; about 22% is in the top ten. This receptor was obtained from a young man who had mild COVID-19 (a few samples of this study predate the infection). Cell type and time point are not known. Source material: PBMCs or a T cell subset sorted from them (not recorded which). The chain couples TRBV6-6 to TRBJ1-2; a possible D gene is TRBD1 (5 bases). This CDR3 reads CATWGGYGYTF. In nucleotides, the CDR3 is TGTGCCACATGGGGGGGCTATGGCTACACCTTC.